This T cell receptor (beta chain) was recovered during a study of radiotherapy plus CTLA-4 blockade in lung cancer. The V and J ends lost 3 bases and 2 bases respectively, with 8 bases between them. The CDR3 sequence is 13 residues long. The germline gives CDR1 SEHNR, CDR2 FQNEAQ (reference sequence). The table came from immunoSEQ multiplex PCR; TCRdb's copy has only in-frame clones and leaves some out. The data show about 35,000 clones, approximately 89% seen once. The chain employs TRBV7-9 and TRBJ2-7; no definite D call. This specimen was peripheral blood, taken from a patient treated with radiotherapy plus ipilimumab. The clonotype comes from a human donor with non-small cell lung cancer who had stable disease on radiotherapy plus ipilimumab. CDR3 nucleotide sequence: TGTGCCAGCAGCTTCGGGTCAGCCTACGAGCAGTACTTC. Residues: CASSFGSAYEQYF.